A selection of T cell receptor beta chains follows, all from one sample in a study of shared clonotypes between healthy human individuals. Here immunoSEQ multiplex PCR was the method, and the copy in TCRdb shows in-frame clones only, minus some. The sample records millions of clones, more than 85% being singletons. The sequencing sample was made of naive CD4+ T cells from PBMCs. The receptors shown here come from a man aged 18 to 29 in good health. Some clones in this sample may be carry-over from other donors' samples. The CDR3 runs from the conserved cysteine through the conserved F or W. Each record gives: clone size, D gene, J gene, V gene, CDR3 protein, CDR3 DNA. A D gene is named only where the DNA matches it firmly. Size is omitted from some rows. Given values are once, few, many or a class for expanded clones.

>-|TRBD1|TRBJ1-5|TRBV6-1
CASRGRQGKEGPQHF
TGTGCCAGCAGGGGAAGACAGGGGAAAGAGGGGCCCCAGCATTTT
>-|-|TRBJ2-7|TRBV30
CAWVDSRSNYEQYF
TGTGCCTGGGTAGACTCACGGTCGAACTACGAGCAGTACTTC
>once|TRBD1|TRBJ2-6|TRBV6-1
CASSQGASGANVLTF
TGTGCCAGTAGTCAGGGGGCCTCTGGGGCCAACGTCCTGACTTTC
>-|-|TRBJ2-7|TRBV9
CASSVAGGSQEEQYF
TGTGCCAGCAGCGTAGCTGGCGGCTCTCAAGAGGAGCAGTACTTC
>-|-|TRBJ2-1|TRBV20-1
CSARGKAEGLF
TGCAGTGCTAGAGGTAAAGCGGAGGGCCTCTTC
>-|TRBD1|TRBJ1-2|TRBV4-1
CASSDRTGVNYGYTF
TGCGCCAGCAGCGACAGGACAGGGGTGAACTATGGCTACACCTTC
>-|-|TRBJ2-7|TRBV11-3
CASSTRPYEQYF
TGTGCCAGCAGCACGCGACCCTACGAGCAGTACTTC
>-|TRBD1|TRBJ1-1|TRBV7-2
CASSLAQGQGEAFF
TGTGCCAGCAGCTTAGCACAGGGACAGGGTGAAGCTTTCTTT
>once|-|TRBJ2-5|TRBV10-3
CAISEPGVTQYF
TGTGCCATCAGTGAACCAGGGGTGACCCAGTACTTC
>-|-|TRBJ2-7|TRBV6-5
CASSRPDQYEQYF
TGTGCCAGCAGCCGACCCGACCAGTACGAGCAGTACTTC
>once|-|TRBJ2-1|TRBV6-1
CASRPSALSYNEQFF
TGTGCCAGCAGACCTAGCGCTCTCTCCTACAATGAGCAGTTCTTC
>-|-|TRBJ2-3|TRBV5-1
CASSPGLLGTDTQYF
TGCGCCAGCAGCCCAGGACTGTTGGGCACAGATACGCAGTATTTT
>-|-|TRBJ2-2|TRBV30
CAWRQTNTGELFF
TGTGCCTGGAGACAGACTAACACCGGGGAGCTGTTTTTT
>-|-|TRBJ1-4|TRBV11-3
CASSLNSNEKLFF
TGTGCCAGCAGCTTAAACAGTAATGAAAAACTGTTTTTT
>-|TRBD1|TRBJ2-1|TRBV4-3
CASSLRQGVPYNEQFF
TGCGCCAGCAGCTTACGACAGGGTGTGCCCTACAATGAGCAGTTCTTC
>-|TRBD2|TRBJ2-5|TRBV10-3
CAIKSGGSGETQYF
TGTGCCATCAAGTCGGGAGGGAGTGGAGAGACCCAGTACTTC
>-|-|TRBJ1-5|TRBV10-3
CAISESNSHQPQHF
TGTGCCATCAGTGAGTCGAACAGCCATCAGCCCCAGCATTTT
>-|-|TRBJ2-7|TRBV6-6
CASSYRRDEQYF
TGTGCCAGCAGTTACCGGAGGGACGAGCAGTACTTC
>-|-|TRBJ1-1|TRBV5-1
CASSFLGTANTEAFF
TGCGCCAGCAGCTTCCTGGGGACGGCGAACACTGAAGCTTTCTTT
>once|TRBD2|TRBJ2-7|TRBV7-3
CASSFSVGLQYEQYF
TGTGCCAGCAGTTTTAGCGTGGGACTACAATACGAGCAGTACTTC
>-|-|TRBJ2-1|TRBV5-1
CASTRMGWESSYNEQFF
TGCGCCAGCACTCGTATGGGATGGGAGAGCTCCTACAATGAGCAGTTCTTC
>-|-|TRBJ2-3|TRBV5-6
CASSLEPTRDTQYF
TGTGCCAGCAGCTTGGAGCCAACCAGGGATACGCAGTATTTT
>-|-|TRBJ1-1|TRBV5-1
CASHTGTENTEAFF
TGCGCCAGCCATACTGGGACGGAGAACACTGAAGCTTTCTTT
>-|TRBD2|TRBJ2-7|TRBV5-6
CASSLAGSSGYEQYF
TGTGCCAGCAGCTTGGCCGGGTCTAGCGGTTACGAGCAGTACTTC
>-|-|TRBJ2-7|TRBV2
CAGGGVYEQYF
TGTGCCGGAGGAGGGGTCTACGAGCAGTACTTC
>-|TRBD2|TRBJ2-2|TRBV7-9
CASSPPRGGTGELFF
TGTGCCAGCAGCCCCCCCCGGGGGGGCACCGGGGAGCTGTTTTTT
>once|-|TRBJ2-5|TRBV25-1
CASSDRVILRETQYF
TGTGCCAGCAGTGACAGGGTTATACTCAGGGAGACCCAGTACTTC
>-|-|TRBJ2-3|TRBV4-3
CASSQDRGTYTDTQYF
TGCGCCAGCAGCCAAGATCGGGGGACTTACACAGATACGCAGTATTTT
>-|TRBD1|TRBJ2-7|TRBV18
CASSPGQGAIEQYF
TGTGCCAGCTCACCGGGACAGGGGGCGATCGAGCAGTACTTC
>-|-|TRBJ2-3|TRBV2
CASSEPGGTQYF
TGTGCCAGCAGTGAGCCTGGGGGTACGCAGTATTTT
>-|-|TRBJ2-3|TRBV18
CASSRRGPLRTDTQYF
TGTGCCAGCTCACGACGTGGGCCTTTGAGGACAGATACGCAGTATTTT
>-|-|TRBJ1-1|TRBV6-1
CASTLGGADTEAFF
TGTGCCAGCACCCTCGGGGGGGCTGACACTGAAGCTTTCTTT
>-|-|TRBJ2-3|TRBV5-1
CASSRDKVGTDTQYF
TGCGCCAGCAGCCGGGACAAAGTGGGGACAGATACGCAGTATTTT
>-|TRBD2|TRBJ2-5|TRBV5-1
CASSPSGILQETQYF
TGCGCCAGCAGCCCTAGCGGGATCCTCCAAGAGACCCAGTACTTC
>-|TRBD1|TRBJ2-7|TRBV5-1
CASSSPGQGTYEQYF
TGCGCCAGCAGCTCACCGGGACAGGGGACCTACGAGCAGTACTTC
>once|TRBD1|TRBJ1-1|TRBV5-1
CASSWAGGGTEAFF
TGCGCCAGCAGCTGGGCAGGGGGCGGCACTGAAGCTTTCTTT